This TCR beta chain stems from a study of blood T cells in healthy people across ages. Worth noting for this clonotype: A junction boundary mismatches the germline segment, possibly from a read error.

Germline-derived CDR1 and CDR2 are SGDLS and YYNGEE. The CDR3 runs 15 residues. Alongside a J-beta primer mix, a sample-barcoded 5' primer served in a second PCR lasting about 7 to 12 cycles. Every cDNA molecule carried a tag from a template-switch adaptor bearing 12 random nucleotides. TCRdb analysed the 5' RACE reads with MiXCR anew, one entry per CDR3 protein. Of roughly 1.7 million distinct CDR3 sequences in the sample, 30% to 35% were seen once. This chain uses TRBV9 with TRBJ2-1; D not resolved. Material: blood. The source of this sequence is a woman in her thirties in good health. The CDR3 bases are TGTGCCAGCAGCGTACAGGCCTTCTCCTACAATGGGCAGTTCTTC. It encodes CASSVQAFSYNGQFF.